One and the same sample provided the 8 T cell receptor beta chains below, sequenced in a study of T cells in pancreatic ductal adenocarcinoma. Selected pancreatic ductal adenocarcinoma patients had undergone surgery without neoadjuvant therapy. TCRdb keeps only in-frame clones here, not all; method: immunoSEQ multiplex PCR. In the table there are approximately 5,000 clones, about 88% of which are singletons. What was sequenced was pancreatic tumor tissue. These receptors all come from a human donor with pancreatic ductal adenocarcinoma.

The rearrangement joins TRBV6-5 to TRBJ2-7; 8 bases are shared with TRBD2. Trimming at V came to 2 bases and at J to 3 bases, leaving 3 bases not matched to a gene. CDR1 and CDR2 from the germline V gene are MNHEY and SVGAGI. The CDR3 has 14 amino acids. CDR3 in amino acids: CASSYAREGYEQYF. As DNA, the CDR3 is TGTGCCAGCAGTTACGCCCGGGAGGGCTACGAGCAGTACTTC.

The CDR3 loop is CASSFLAGGLNEQFF. As DNA, the CDR3 is TGTGCCAGCAGCTTTCTAGCGGGAGGCCTCAATGAGCAGTTCTTC. The chain employs TRBV7-2 and TRBJ2-1; 11 bases are shared with TRBD2. CDR3 length: 15 residues. With 3 bases clipped from V and 6 bases from J, the junction kept 4 bases outside the gene matches. CDR1 is SGHTA, CDR2 FQGNSA, per germline.

The chain's CDR3 is CASSRDLGQGDYGYTF. The DNA for the CDR3 is TGCGCCAGCAGCCGGGACTTAGGACAGGGAGACTATGGCTACACCTTC. The chain has TRBV4-3 and TRBJ1-2, with TRBD1 matching 8 bases. V shed 4 bases and J 3 bases; nucleotides not matched to a gene: 10. The CDR3 runs 16 residues. Germline V gives CDR1 LGHNA, CDR2 YSLEER.

This clone was counted once. CDR3 DNA sequence: TGTGCCAGTAGATCGACTAGCGGGGTCGGAGAGACCCAGTACTTC. As protein: CASRSTSGVGETQYF. This chain uses TRBV19 with TRBJ2-5; 11 bases agree with TRBD2. V was pared by 6 bases and J by 4 bases, with 7 bases of the junction left unmatched. The CDR3 contains 15 residues. Germline V gives CDR1 LNHDA, CDR2 SQIVND (reference sequence).

A remark on this clone: The junction departs from the called germline gene at one end, perhaps through a read error. Other DNA sequences in this specimen translate into the identical CDR3. V gene TRBV2 combines with J gene TRBJ2-2; D may correspond to TRBD1 or TRBD2 (5 bases each). The CDR3 loop spans 13 amino acids. CDR1 and CDR2 (germline): SNHLY, FYNNEI. The DNA for the CDR3 is TGTGCCAGCAGTGAAGCCAAGAGAGGGGAACTGTTTTTT. It codes for CASSEAKRGELFF.

In its sample, this clone was seen a few times. The V gene is TRBV28, the J gene TRBJ2-5, with TRBD2 matching 10 bases. CDR3 length: 18 amino acids. V dropped 4 bases and J dropped 5; count of bases not matched to a gene: 16. The germline CDR1 and CDR2 sequences are MDHEN and SYDVKM. The CDR3 nucleotides are TGTGCCAGCAGTTCTTACGGCTCTAGCGGGAGTCGGAGGGAGACCCAGTACTTC. It codes for CASSSYGSSGSRRETQYF.

The chain recombines TRBV6-4 with TRBJ2-2, with TRBD1 matching 10 bases. The CDR3 has 15 amino acids. V was pared by 5 bases and J by 4 bases, with 4 bases of the junction left unmatched. Germline V gene data show CDR1 as MRHNA and CDR2 as SNTAGT. As DNA, the CDR3 is TGTGCCAGCAGTTCTGGGACAGGGGTCACCGGGGAGCTGTTTTTT. The encoded protein is CASSSGTGVTGELFF.

The rearrangement links TRBV19 to TRBJ1-2; D not certain. V dropped 3 bases and J dropped 2 bases, with 13 bases sitting between them. The CDR3 loop spans 15 amino acids. CDR1 and CDR2 from the germline V gene are LNHDA and SQIVND (reference sequence). The chain's CDR3 is CASSIPAPMNYGYTF. CDR3 nucleotide sequence: TGTGCCAGTAGTATCCCAGCACCTATGAACTATGGCTACACCTTC.